These 15 T cell receptor beta chains share one sample of origin, sequenced in a study of identical twins. TCRdb reprocessed the 5' RACE reads with MiXCR, giving one entry per CDR3 protein. Of a few hundred thousand distinct CDR3 sequences listed, roughly 12% were seen once; the top ten hold around 6.9%. The sample was also linked to a second study, of yellow fever vaccine responses in identical twins.

The sequencing sample was made of CD8+ T cells sorted from blood. The receptor set was obtained from a woman aged 18-35 years in good health.

A few counts support this clonotype. The chain recombines TRBV14 with TRBJ2-1; TRBD2 is a possible D gene (6 bases). The germline V gene encodes CDR1 SGHDN and CDR2 FVKESK. V lost 7 bases to trimming and J lost 8 bases, with 18 bases between them. The CDR3 has 14 residues. The DNA for the CDR3 is TGTGCCAGCACGACGGGGAGGCTTGATCATGAGCAGTTCTTC. It translates to CASTTGRLDHEQFF.

This clonotype occurred a few times. V gene TRBV2 combines with J gene TRBJ2-5; D possibly corresponds to TRBD1 (5 bases). The CDR3 covers 11 residues. CDR1 and CDR2 (germline): SNHLY, FYNNEI. Trimming cost V 7 bases and J 5 bases, with 8 bases left between them. In DNA form, the CDR3 reads TGTGCCAGCAAGGGGCGGGAGACCCAGTACTTC. Translated, it gives CASKGRETQYF.

The chain carries TRBV20-1 and TRBJ2-7; possibly TRBD2 for D (6 bases). From germline, CDR1 is DFQATT and CDR2 SNEGSKA (reference sequence). V lost 1 base to trimming and J lost 2 bases, with 18 bases between them. This CDR3 is 16 amino acids long. The CDR3 DNA is TGCAGTGCTAGAGCTGTAAGACAGCGGGTTCCCTACGAGCAGTACGTC. It encodes CSARAVRQRVPYEQYV.

This clonotype was recorded a few times. This chain uses TRBV7-6 with TRBJ2-1; D possibly uses TRBD1 or TRBD2 (5 bases each). CDR3 size: 14 residues. Trimming took 5 bases from V and 8 from J, leaving 16 bases between them. The germline V gene encodes CDR1 SGHVS and CDR2 FNYEAQ. CDR3 DNA: TGTGCCAGCAGCCCAGGCCGAGGGGCGGATGAGCAGTTCTTC. It is translated as CASSPGRGADEQFF.

This clonotype was seen many times. This chain links TRBV5-1 with TRBJ2-7; 9 bases agree with TRBD2. CDR1 is SGHRS and CDR2 is YFSETQ in the germline V gene. The CDR3 has 16 amino acids. Germline trimming cut 4 bases from V and 1 base from J; bases unmatched to any gene: 9. CDR3 coding DNA: TGCGCCAGCAGCCCAGGACTAGCGCGCAGTTCCTACGAGCAGTACTTC. It translates to CASSPGLARSSYEQYF.

This clonotype was counted between two and nine times. This sequence joins TRBV21-1 and TRBJ1-1; the DNA was not compared with TRBD1, the D call given in the table. TRBV21-1 is a pseudogene locus. CDR3 length equals 13 residues. DNA for the CDR3: TGTGCCAAGGACAGGGGGCCACACACTGAAGCTTTCTTT. As protein: CAKDRGPHTEAFF.

J is TRBJ2-3 and V is TRBV28; 11 bases are shared with TRBD1. V trimming: 6 bases; J trimming: 3 bases; junction bases outside the gene matches: 5. CDR1 MDHEN and CDR2 SYDVKM come from the germline V gene. The CDR3 consists of 15 residues. CDR3 sequence reads: CASRTGQGVTDTQYF. In DNA, the CDR3 is TGTGCCAGCAGGACGGGACAGGGGGTGACAGATACGCAGTATTTT.

This clonotype has just a few counts. The genes are TRBV9 and TRBJ2-3; possibly TRBD1 or TRBD2 for D (5 bases each). The CDR3 contains 15 residues. Germline-derived CDR1 and CDR2 are SGDLS and YYNGEE. The V and J ends lost 4 bases and 2 bases respectively, with 14 bases between them. The CDR3 is CASSNEGFTTDTQYF. The CDR3 DNA follows: TGTGCCAGCAGCAACGAGGGGTTCACCACAGATACGCAGTATTTT. The whole variable domain, filled in from reference TRBV9 and TRBJ2-3, reads DSGVTQTPKHLITATGQRVTLRCSPRSGDLSVYWYQQSLDQGLQFLIQYYNGEERAKGNILERFSAQQFPDLHSELNLSSLELGDSALYFCASSNEGFTTDTQYFGPGTRLTVL.

The V gene is TRBV28, the J gene TRBJ2-7, with 10 bases lining up with TRBD2. The CDR3 consists of 15 residues. Looked up from germline, CDR1 is MDHEN and CDR2 is SYDVKM. With 6 bases clipped from V and 3 bases from J, the junction kept 8 bases outside the gene matches. In nucleotides, the CDR3 is TGTGCCAGCAGGCCACTAGCGGGACTTGGCTACGAGCAGTACTTC. It translates to CASRPLAGLGYEQYF.

This clonotype has more than one count but fewer than ten. The rearrangement joins TRBV4-1 to TRBJ1-6, with 8 nucleotides matching TRBD1. V was pared by 8 bases and J by 9 bases, with 15 bases of the junction left unmatched. Germline V gives CDR1 MGHRA, CDR2 YSYEKL. The CDR3 runs to 16 residues. The CDR3, as DNA: TGCGCCAGCTCGGGCGACAGGGGCCGTGGGATTTCACCCCTCCACTTT. Translating gives CASSGDRGRGISPLHF.

The chain is built from TRBV10-2 and TRBJ2-1, with D unresolved. V lost 7 bases and J lost 2, with 6 bases in between. Germline V gives CDR1 WSHSY, CDR2 SAAADI. The length of the CDR3 is 12 residues. CDR3 bases: TGCGCCAGCATTTCGGCCTACAATGAGCAGTTCTTC. As protein: CASISAYNEQFF.

This clonotype showed up just a few times. The chain employs TRBV9 and TRBJ2-7, with TRBD2 identical over 9 bases. V lost 3 bases to trimming and J lost 7 bases; unmatched junction nucleotides: 11. Germline assignment: CDR1 SGDLS and CDR2 YYNGEE. This CDR3 comprises 15 residues. CDR3 residues: CASSEGSGGRDEQYF. The CDR3 nucleotides are TGTGCCAGCAGCGAGGGATCCGGCGGGAGGGATGAGCAGTACTTC.

This clonotype was counted only a few times. The rearrangement links TRBV19 to TRBJ2-5; 9 positions agree with TRBD1. The germline V gene has CDR1 LNHDA and CDR2 SQIVND (reference sequence). V shed 6 bases, J shed 2 bases, and the junction held 7 bases outside the gene matches. The CDR3 runs to 15 residues. The CDR3 is CASSYRDRAQETQYF. The CDR3 coding sequence is TGTGCCAGTAGCTACCGGGACAGGGCGCAAGAGACCCAGTACTTC. The full variable domain, rest sourced from reference TRBV19 and TRBJ2-5, is DGGITQSPKYLFRKEGQNVTLSCEQNLNHDAMYWYRQDPGQGLRLIYYSQIVNDFQKGDIAEGYSVSREKKESFPLTVTSAQKNPTAFYLCASSYRDRAQETQYFGPGTRLLVL.

This clonotype was counted between two and nine times. The chain is built from TRBV3-1 and TRBJ2-3; a possible D gene is TRBD2 (7 bases). This CDR3 has 18 residues. Germline loops: CDR1 LGHDT, CDR2 YNNKEL (reference sequence). Trimming cost V 4 bases and J 2 bases, with 22 bases left between them. DNA for the CDR3: TGTGCCAGCAGCCTCCTCGATGAGGGGGGGGAAACCACAGATACGCAGTATTTT. This gives the protein CASSLLDEGGETTDTQYF.

This clonotype was observed many times. The chain combines TRBV5-6 with TRBJ1-4, with 8 bases matching TRBD1. The CDR3 sequence is 17 residues long. V was clipped by 1 base and J by 0 bases; unmatched bases: 5. Germline lookup yields CDR1 SGHDT and CDR2 YYEEEE. In nucleotides, the CDR3 is TGTGCCAGCAGCTTGACTACAGGGGGATCAACTAATGAAAAACTGTTTTTT. Translation gives CASSLTTGGSTNEKLFF.